Shown below are 23 T cell receptor beta chains from a single sample sequenced in a study of T-cell reconstitution after alpha-beta-depleted transplantation in children. Unique molecular identifiers were incorporated into the prepared TCRbeta library. TCRdb re-derived calls from the PCR reads in MiXCR, one entry per CDR3 protein. The profile shows hundreds of thousands of distinct CDR3 sequences, approximately 10% of them singletons. The source was PBMCs, collected before TCRalphabeta/CD19-depleted stem cell transplant. The source of these receptors is a child less than two years old with acute myeloid leukemia, due to receive a stem cell transplant.

In this sample, this clonotype turned up once. Possible read error: a much larger clone is one base away. V and J are TRBV12-3 or TRBV12-4 and TRBJ2-1; D may be TRBD2 (5 bases). The length of the CDR3 is 14 residues. The CDR3 DNA follows: TGTGTCAGCAGTTTAGCGCTATACCGCAATGAGCAGTTCTTC. This sequence encodes CVSSLALYRNEQFF.

This clonotype appeared a few times. CDR3 sequence reads: CASSLYWFRGLASYNEQFF. DNA of the CDR3: TGTGCCAGCAGTTTGTATTGGTTTCGGGGACTAGCTTCCTACAATGAGCAGTTCTTC. The V and J genes are TRBV27 and TRBJ2-1; TRBD2 aligns across 9 bases. The length of the CDR3 is 19 residues. Germline lookup yields CDR1 MNHEY and CDR2 SMNVEV (reference sequence). The J segment lost 1 base and the V segment lost 3 bases, leaving 13 bases of the junction unmatched.

Many counts were recorded for this clonotype. The rearrangement joins TRBV20-1 to TRBJ2-1; 11 nucleotides agree with TRBD2. The CDR3 extends over 15 amino acids. CDR1 DFQATT and CDR2 SNEGSKA come from the germline V gene (reference sequence). V was pared by 6 bases and J by 0 bases, with 4 bases of the junction left unmatched. The CDR3 region is CSAGLAGSSYNEQFF. As DNA, the CDR3 is TGCAGTGCAGGACTAGCGGGTAGCTCCTACAATGAGCAGTTCTTC.

Notes on this clonotype: This may arise from a read error, as a much more abundant clone is one base away. The chain is built from TRBV12-3 or TRBV12-4 and TRBJ2-7; D might be TRBD2 (6 bases). This CDR3 is built from 15 residues. CDR3 amino acids: CASSAATGVAYGQYF. DNA for the CDR3: TGTGCCAGCAGTGCCGCGACGGGAGTGGCGTACGGGCAGTACTTC.

This clonotype was picked up many times. V usage is TRBV7-2 and J usage is TRBJ2-1; D not resolved. The CDR3 spans 13 residues. Trimming pared 1 base from V and 8 bases from J, leaving 9 bases between. In germline, CDR1 is SGHTA, CDR2 FQGNSA. Here the CDR3 reads CASSLVPGDEQFF. The DNA for the CDR3 is TGTGCCAGCAGCTTAGTGCCTGGGGATGAGCAGTTCTTC. Drawing the rest from reference TRBV7-2 and TRBJ2-1, the complete variable domain is GAGVSQSPSNKVTEKGKDVELRCDPISGHTALYWYRQSLGQGLEFLIYFQGNSAPDKSGLPSDRFSAERTGGSVSTLTIQRTQQEDSAVYLCASSLVPGDEQFFGPGTRLTVL.

This clonotype was seen at least ten times. The chain combines TRBV7-2 with TRBJ2-2; 8 bases map to TRBD2. The germline gives CDR1 SGHTA, CDR2 FQGNSA. This CDR3 has 15 amino acids. The V and J ends lost 5 bases and 5 bases, in that order; junction bases with no gene match: 7. This CDR3 reads CASSPAGGRTGELFF. The CDR3 DNA sequence: TGTGCCAGCAGCCCTGCGGGAGGAAGAACCGGGGAGCTGTTTTTT.

The chain joins TRBV6-2 or TRBV6-3 to TRBJ2-2; TRBD2 agrees at 13 bases. The V gene's germline CDR1 is MNHEY and CDR2 SVGEGT. The V and J ends lost 10 bases and 6 bases, in that order; junction bases with no gene match: 17. The CDR3 runs to 18 residues. CDR3 in amino acids: CAIGTSGTAGLRAGELFF. The CDR3 DNA sequence: TGTGCCATCGGGACTAGCGGGACCGCGGGGTTACGTGCCGGGGAGCTGTTTTTT.

This clonotype occurred many times. The chain combines TRBV5-1 with TRBJ1-4; TRBD1 is a possible D gene (5 bases). V lost 6 bases, J lost 5 bases, and 20 bases lay in between. Germline CDR1 and CDR2: SGHRS and YFSETQ. The CDR3 totals 16 residues. Here the CDR3 DNA reads TGCGCCAGCACTCCTGAGGGGTGGAGGGGAAATGAAAAACTGTTTTTT. Translated, it gives CASTPEGWRGNEKLFF.

This clonotype was seen at least ten times. V gene TRBV28 combines with J gene TRBJ2-7, with D perhaps TRBD2 (6 bases). Germline V gene sequence: CDR1 MDHEN, CDR2 SYDVKM. This CDR3 contains 12 residues. V lost 11 bases to trimming and J lost 6 bases, with 17 bases between them. CDR3 in DNA: TGTGCCTCCGGAGGGGAGTTAGGCGAGCAGTACTTC. Protein product: CASGGELGEQYF.

The sample holds many counts of this clonotype. The J gene is TRBJ1-5, the V gene TRBV28, with unresolved D. CDR1 is MDHEN, CDR2 SYDVKM, per germline. V shed 5 bases and J shed 5 bases, with 10 bases lying between them. The CDR3 length is 13 residues. Written as DNA, the CDR3 is TGTGCCAGCAGTAGTCTGAACGATCAGCCCCAGCATTTT. Protein: CASSSLNDQPQHF.

Many counts were recorded for this clonotype. The chain is built from TRBV5-1 and TRBJ2-7; 8 bases are a match to TRBD2. The V gene end was trimmed by 0 bases and the J gene end by 3 bases; junction bases not matched to a gene: 8. Per the germline V gene, CDR1 is SGHRS and CDR2 is YFSETQ. The CDR3 covers 16 residues. The CDR3 DNA follows: TGCGCCAGCAGCTTGGCCACCGGGACTAGTATCTACGAGCAGTACTTC. As protein: CASSLATGTSIYEQYF.

The sample holds many counts of this clonotype. J is TRBJ2-7 and V is TRBV4-1; no reliable D call. CDR1 and CDR2 (germline): MGHRA, YSYEKL. The germline V and J ends were trimmed by 1 base and 0 bases, with 7 bases remaining between them. This CDR3 has 14 residues. The CDR3 protein is CASSQGGISYEQYF. Written as DNA, the CDR3 is TGCGCCAGCAGCCAAGGTGGTATCTCCTACGAGCAGTACTTC.

Remarks on this clonotype: A much larger clone sits a single nucleotide away, making a read error possible. The chain is built from TRBV19 and TRBJ2-2; a weak D match, TRBD2 (6 bases). The CDR3 runs 14 residues. The germline V gene encodes CDR1 LNHDA and CDR2 SQIVND (reference sequence). The CDR3 DNA is TGTACCAGTGCGGGACGGCCCAACACCGGGGAGCTGTTTTTT. This gives the protein CTSAGRPNTGELFF.

The sample holds many counts of this clonotype. Compared with germline, one end of the junction differs, possibly owing to a read error. The rearrangement links TRBV12-3 or TRBV12-4 to TRBJ2-2; 9 bases fit TRBD1. The CDR3 is 16 residues long. The CDR3 DNA is TGTGTCAGCAAAACATATTGGGACAGGGATACCGGGGAGCTGTTTTTT. It translates to CVSKTYWDRDTGELFF.

This clonotype was counted at least ten times. The chain carries TRBV7-9 and TRBJ2-7; TRBD1 matches 10 bases. CDR1 is SEHNR, CDR2 FQNEAQ, per germline (reference sequence). Unmatched junction bases numbered 11, after V lost 5 bases and J lost 1 base. The CDR3 runs 17 residues. The CDR3 sequence: CASSPGTGVGSSYEQYF. CDR3 sequence (DNA): TGTGCCAGCAGCCCCGGGACAGGGGTGGGAAGTTCCTACGAGCAGTACTTC. Together with reference TRBV7-9 and TRBJ2-7, the CDR3 gives the full variable domain: DTGVSQNPRHKITKRGQNVTFRCDPISEHNRLYWYRQTLGQGPEFLTYFQNEAQLEKSRLLSDRFSAERPKGSFSTLEIQRTEQGDSAMYLCASSPGTGVGSSYEQYFGPGTRLTVT.

This clonotype was observed a handful of times. The rearrangement links TRBV7-9 to TRBJ2-7; the D is unclear. The germline V and J ends were trimmed by 1 base and 7 bases, with 8 bases remaining between them. The CDR3 is 12 residues long. Germline V CDR1 and CDR2: SEHNR, FQNEAQ (reference sequence). The chain's CDR3 is CASSLGRGEQYF. The CDR3 DNA reads as TGTGCCAGCAGCTTAGGGAGAGGTGAGCAGTACTTC.

A note on this clonotype: This may arise from a read error, as a much more abundant clone is one base away. This rearrangement joins TRBV5-1 to TRBJ2-5; D uncertain. Germline lookup yields CDR1 SGHRS and CDR2 YFSETQ. CDR3 length equals 14 residues. V lost 3 bases to trimming and J lost 2 bases, with 11 bases between them. This CDR3 reads CASSWPSQQETQYF. DNA for the CDR3: TGCGCCAGCAGCTGGCCCAGCCAGCAAGAGACCCAGTACTTC.

This clonotype was seen at least ten times. CDR3 in DNA: TGTGCCAGCAGCTTAGCGGGGACAGGGGGGAGGGGAAACATTCAGTACTTC. Translation: CASSLAGTGGRGNIQYF. The gene calls are TRBV7-2 and TRBJ2-4; 11 bases agree with TRBD1. This CDR3 has 17 amino acids. Germline V gene data show CDR1 as SGHTA and CDR2 as FQGNSA. The junction had 7 bases not matched to a gene; V was cut back by 0 bases and J by 6 bases.

For the CDR3, the DNA is TGCAGCGCCTCACACAGGGGTGGAAACACTGAAGCTTTCTTT. It translates to CSASHRGGNTEAFF. This rearrangement joins TRBV29-1 to TRBJ1-1; 7 bases align to TRBD1. Per germline, CDR1 SQVTM and CDR2 ANQGSEA. J gave up 2 bases and V 7 bases, and 10 bases lay outside the gene matches. CDR3 length: 14 amino acids.

The V and J genes are TRBV6-1 and TRBJ2-7; D not resolved. The length of the CDR3 is 14 residues. Germline V gene data show CDR1 as MNHNS and CDR2 as SASEGT. V dropped 6 bases and J dropped 2 bases, with 14 bases sitting between them. Here the CDR3 reads CASRDQGFTYEQYF. The DNA of the CDR3 is TGTGCCAGCAGAGATCAAGGGTTTACCTACGAGCAGTACTTC.

This clonotype was seen at least ten times. The rearrangement uses TRBV5-1 and TRBJ1-1, with 7 nucleotides matching TRBD1. The germline CDR1 and CDR2 sequences are SGHRS and YFSETQ. V was pared by 5 bases and J by 10 bases, with 11 bases of the junction left unmatched. CDR3 length: 13 amino acids. In DNA, the CDR3 is TGCGCCAGCAGTTCCGACAGGGCCTCGGGAGCTTTCTTT. Protein sequence: CASSSDRASGAFF.

This clonotype was seen many times. CDR3 in DNA: TGTGCCAGCAGTCCCACCGAAGGGAGCTCCTACGAGCAGTACTTC. Translation gives CASSPTEGSSYEQYF. This chain links TRBV12-3 or TRBV12-4 with TRBJ2-7; weak D call: TRBD2 (5 bases). V lost 5 bases, J lost 0 bases, and 14 bases lay in between. The CDR3 sequence is 15 residues long.

In this sample, this clonotype turned up many times. The chain uses TRBV18 and TRBJ1-6; TRBD1 matches 8 bases. Germline values: CDR1 KGHSH, CDR2 LQKENI. The CDR3 is made up of 15 amino acids. Germline trimming cut 2 bases from V and 6 bases from J; bases unmatched to any gene: 3. The CDR3 spells CASSPETGVNSPLHF. Written as DNA, the CDR3 is TGTGCCAGCTCACCAGAGACAGGGGTTAATTCACCCCTCCACTTT.